This T cell receptor beta chain was observed in a study of T cells after posttransplantation cyclophosphamide. CDR1 and CDR2 (germline): SGHRS, YFSETQ. V was clipped by 6 bases and J by 4 bases; unmatched bases: 9. The CDR3 length is 14 residues. Here immunoSEQ multiplex PCR was the method, and the copy in TCRdb shows in-frame clones only, minus some. Of about 28,000 clones in the sample, approximately 90% are singletons; the top ten hold 2.5% to 4%. The clonotype originates from a man aged 50-59 years. The sequenced sample was PBMCs. This chain links TRBV5-1 with TRBJ2-7; TRBD2 agrees at 8 bases. The chain's CDR3 is CASNGAGEGYEQYF. CDR3 sequence (DNA): TGCGCCAGCAACGGAGCGGGAGAAGGGTACGAGCAGTACTTC.